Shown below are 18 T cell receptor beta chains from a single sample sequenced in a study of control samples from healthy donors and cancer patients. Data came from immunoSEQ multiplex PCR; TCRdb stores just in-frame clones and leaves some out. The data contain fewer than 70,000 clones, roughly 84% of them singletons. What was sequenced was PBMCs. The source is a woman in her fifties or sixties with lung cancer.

The DNA for the CDR3 is TGCGCCAGCAGCCCTCCACCGGGGCAGTACTTC. It is translated as CASSPPPGQYF. The chain combines TRBV5-1 with TRBJ2-7; unclear D gene. The ends were cut back, 4 bases at V and 9 bases at J, with 11 bases in the middle. Germline CDR1 and CDR2: SGHRS and YFSETQ. The CDR3 extends over 11 amino acids.

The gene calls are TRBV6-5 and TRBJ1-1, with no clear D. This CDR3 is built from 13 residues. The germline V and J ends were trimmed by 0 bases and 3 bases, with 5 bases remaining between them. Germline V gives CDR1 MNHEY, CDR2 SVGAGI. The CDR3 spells CASSYSRDTEAFF. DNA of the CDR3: TGTGCCAGCAGTTACTCAAGGGACACTGAAGCTTTCTTT.

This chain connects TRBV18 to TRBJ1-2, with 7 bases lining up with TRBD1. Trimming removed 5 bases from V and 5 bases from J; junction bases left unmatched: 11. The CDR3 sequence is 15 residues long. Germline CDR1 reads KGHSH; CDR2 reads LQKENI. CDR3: CASSAYYRDSYGYTF. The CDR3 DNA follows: TGTGCCAGCTCAGCCTACTACCGGGACAGTTATGGCTACACCTTC.

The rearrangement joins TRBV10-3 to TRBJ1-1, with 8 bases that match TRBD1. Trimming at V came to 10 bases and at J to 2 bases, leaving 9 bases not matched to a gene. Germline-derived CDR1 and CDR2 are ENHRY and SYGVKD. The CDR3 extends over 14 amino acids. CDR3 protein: CATETTGDNTEAFF. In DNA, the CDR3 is TGTGCCACCGAGACGACAGGGGATAACACTGAAGCTTTCTTT.

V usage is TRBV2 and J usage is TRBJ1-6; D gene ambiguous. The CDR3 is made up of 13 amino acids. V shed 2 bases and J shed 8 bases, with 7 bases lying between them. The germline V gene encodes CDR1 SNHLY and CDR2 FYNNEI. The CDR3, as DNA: TGTGCCAGCAGTGAAACCCCAGATTCACCCCTCCACTTT. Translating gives CASSETPDSPLHF.

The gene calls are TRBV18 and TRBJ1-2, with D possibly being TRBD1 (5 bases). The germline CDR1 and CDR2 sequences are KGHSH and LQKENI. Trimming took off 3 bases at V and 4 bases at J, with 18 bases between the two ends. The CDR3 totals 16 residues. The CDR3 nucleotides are TGTGCCAGCTCACCGACCGGGACCGGGCGGGCCTATGGCTACACCTTC. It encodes CASSPTGTGRAYGYTF.

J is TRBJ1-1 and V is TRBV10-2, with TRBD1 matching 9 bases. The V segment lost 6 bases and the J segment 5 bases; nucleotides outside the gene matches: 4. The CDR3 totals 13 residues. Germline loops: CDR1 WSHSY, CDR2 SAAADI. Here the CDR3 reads CASRGGQGTEAFF. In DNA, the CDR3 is TGCGCCAGCAGGGGGGGACAGGGTACTGAAGCTTTCTTT.

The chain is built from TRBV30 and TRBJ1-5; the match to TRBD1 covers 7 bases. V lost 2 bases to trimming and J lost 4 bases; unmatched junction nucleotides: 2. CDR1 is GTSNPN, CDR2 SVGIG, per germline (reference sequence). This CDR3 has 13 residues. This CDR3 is CAWSRQGNQPQHF. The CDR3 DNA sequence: TGTGCCTGGAGTCGACAGGGAAATCAGCCCCAGCATTTT.

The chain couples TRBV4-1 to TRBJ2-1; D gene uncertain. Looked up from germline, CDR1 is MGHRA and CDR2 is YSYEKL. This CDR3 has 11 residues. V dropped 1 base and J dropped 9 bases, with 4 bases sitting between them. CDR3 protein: CASSQVGEQFF. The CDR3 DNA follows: TGCGCCAGCAGCCAAGTGGGTGAGCAGTTCTTC.

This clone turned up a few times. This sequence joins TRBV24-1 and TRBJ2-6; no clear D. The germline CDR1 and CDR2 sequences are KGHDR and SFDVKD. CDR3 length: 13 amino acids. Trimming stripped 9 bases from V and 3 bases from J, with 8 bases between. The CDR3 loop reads CATDDSGANVLTF. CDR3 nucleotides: TGTGCCACCGATGATAGTGGGGCCAACGTCCTGACTTTC.

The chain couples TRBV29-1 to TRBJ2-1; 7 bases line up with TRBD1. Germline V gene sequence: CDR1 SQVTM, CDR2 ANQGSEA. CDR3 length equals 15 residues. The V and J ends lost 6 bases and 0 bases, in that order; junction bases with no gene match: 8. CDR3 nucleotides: TGCAGCGTCGTGACAGGGATGAGCTCCTACAATGAGCAGTTCTTC. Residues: CSVVTGMSSYNEQFF.

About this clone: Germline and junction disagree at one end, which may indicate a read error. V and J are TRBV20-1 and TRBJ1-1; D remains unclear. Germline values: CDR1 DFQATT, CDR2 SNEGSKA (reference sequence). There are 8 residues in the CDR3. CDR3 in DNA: TGCAGTGCCTCTCCCAAGCTCTTT. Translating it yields CSASPKLF.

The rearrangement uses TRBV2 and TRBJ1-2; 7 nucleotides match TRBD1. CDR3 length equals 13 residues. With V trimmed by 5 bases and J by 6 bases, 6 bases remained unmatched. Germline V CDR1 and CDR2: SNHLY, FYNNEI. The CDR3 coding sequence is TGTGCCAGCAGTTATCTACAGGGGAATGGCTACACCTTC. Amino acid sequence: CASSYLQGNGYTF.

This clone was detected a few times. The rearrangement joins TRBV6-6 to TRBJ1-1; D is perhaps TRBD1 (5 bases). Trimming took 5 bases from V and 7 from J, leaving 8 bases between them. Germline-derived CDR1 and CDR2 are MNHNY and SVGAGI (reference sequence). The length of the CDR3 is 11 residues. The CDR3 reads CASSEGLEAFF. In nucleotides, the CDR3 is TGTGCCAGCAGTGAGGGACTTGAAGCTTTCTTT.

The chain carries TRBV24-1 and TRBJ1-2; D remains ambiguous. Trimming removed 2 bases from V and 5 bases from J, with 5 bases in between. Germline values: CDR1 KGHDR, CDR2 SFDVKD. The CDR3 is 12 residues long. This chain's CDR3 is CATSDSTYGYTF. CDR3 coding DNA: TGTGCCACCAGTGATTCGACGTATGGCTACACCTTC.

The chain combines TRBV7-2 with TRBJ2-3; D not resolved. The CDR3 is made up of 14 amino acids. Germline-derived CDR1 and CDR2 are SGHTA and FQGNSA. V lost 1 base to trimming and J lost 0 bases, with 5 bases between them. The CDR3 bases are TGTGCCAGCAGCTTAGAGGGAAGCACAGATACGCAGTATTTT. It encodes CASSLEGSTDTQYF. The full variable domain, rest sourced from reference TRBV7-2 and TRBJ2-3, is GAGVSQSPSNKVTEKGKDVELRCDPISGHTALYWYRQSLGQGLEFLIYFQGNSAPDKSGLPSDRFSAERTGGSVSTLTIQRTQQEDSAVYLCASSLEGSTDTQYFGPGTRLTVL.

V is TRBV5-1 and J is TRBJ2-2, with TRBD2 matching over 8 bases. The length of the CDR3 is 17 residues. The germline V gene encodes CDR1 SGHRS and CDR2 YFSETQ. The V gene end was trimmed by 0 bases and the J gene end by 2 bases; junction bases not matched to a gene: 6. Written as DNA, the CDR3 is TGCGCCAGCAGCTTGGAGGGCGGGGGGCGAAACACCGGGGAGCTGTTTTTT. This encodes CASSLEGGGRNTGELFF.

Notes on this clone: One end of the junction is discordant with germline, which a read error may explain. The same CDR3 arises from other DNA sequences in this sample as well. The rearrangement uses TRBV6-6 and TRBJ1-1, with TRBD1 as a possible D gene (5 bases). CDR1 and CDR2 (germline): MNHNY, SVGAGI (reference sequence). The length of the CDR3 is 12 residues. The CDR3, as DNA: TGTGCCAGTGGGGGGGGGAACACCGAAGCTTTCTTT. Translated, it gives CASGGGNTEAFF.